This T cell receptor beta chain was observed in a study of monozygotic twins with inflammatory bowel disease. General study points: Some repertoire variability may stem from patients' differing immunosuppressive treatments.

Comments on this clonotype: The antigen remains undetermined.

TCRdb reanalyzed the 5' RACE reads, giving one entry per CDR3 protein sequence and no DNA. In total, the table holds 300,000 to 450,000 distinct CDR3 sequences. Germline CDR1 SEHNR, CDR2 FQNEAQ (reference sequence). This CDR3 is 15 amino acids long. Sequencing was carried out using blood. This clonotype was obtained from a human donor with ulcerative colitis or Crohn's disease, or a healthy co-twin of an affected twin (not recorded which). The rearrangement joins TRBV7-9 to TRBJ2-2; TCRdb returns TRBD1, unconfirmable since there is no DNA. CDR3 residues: CAGSSGGTETGELFF. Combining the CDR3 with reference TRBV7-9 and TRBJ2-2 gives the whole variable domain DTGVSQNPRHKITKRGQNVTFRCDPISEHNRLYWYRQTLGQGPEFLTYFQNEAQLEKSRLLSDRFSAERPKGSFSTLEIQRTEQGDSAMYLCAGSSGGTETGELFFGEGSRLTVL.